The TCR beta chain under discussion was sequenced for a study of OX40 agonist ivuxolimab in advanced cancers. As for the study in general: The diagnoses of dose-escalation patients were hepatocellular carcinoma, melanoma, renal cell or head and neck cancer.

This table comes from immunoSEQ multiplex PCR, and its TCRdb copy is limited to in-frame clones, with some not included. The profile shows around 80,000 clones, about 90% of them singletons. Study findings and constraints: Clones of CD4+ and CD8+ blood T cells grew by week 6 at doses of 0.1 to 3.0 mg/kg. On average, a greater number of expanded clones characterised CD8+ T cells relative to CD4+.

The V segment lost 2 bases and the J segment 1 base; nucleotides outside the gene matches: 5. In germline, CDR1 is MNHEY, CDR2 SVGAGI. This CDR3 contains 15 residues. Details on this clone: Its cognate antigen is unknown.

The source is an adult with an advanced solid tumor such as melanoma, head and neck, liver or kidney cancer. The sample was CD4+ or CD8+ T cells sorted from blood, taken in a trial of the OX40 agonist ivuxolimab. The chain couples TRBV6-5 to TRBJ2-7, with 7 positions matching TRBD2. The CDR3 DNA reads as TGTGCCAGCAGTTACCACGGACTAGGGTCCTACGAGCAGTACTTC. Protein sequence: CASSYHGLGSYEQYF.